This T cell receptor beta chain was sequenced during a study of tumor-infiltrating lymphocytes in primary liver carcinoma. Comment on this clonotype: Antigen unknown. As the CDR3 is not closed by the conserved phenylalanine or tryptophan, this likely results from a read error. Because the CDR3's place on the DNA is in doubt, the DNA is left out and the CDR3 is given as listed by TCRdb.

The authors made TCR beta cDNA from 400 to 550 ng total RNA with a constant-region primer. Three-round nested multiplex PCR performed with slightly modified ARM-PCR produced the TCR beta libraries. TRBV1-TRBV30 forward primers paired with a C-beta reverse primer were used in the first two PCR rounds, which ran roughly 10 cycles each. MiXCR, run by TCRdb on the multiplex PCR reads, gives a single entry per CDR3 protein. The sample contains 35,000 to 40,000 distinct CDR3 sequences, around 80% of which appear only once. Looked up from germline, CDR1 is WSHSY and CDR2 is SAAADI. From its first to its last residue, the CDR3 has 13 amino acids. Findings of the study overall: The study found tumor-adjacent and tumor-blood pairs overlapped less than tumor region pairs.

The tissue used was unsorted bulk material of 20-30 mg. RNA and DNA were co-extracted from it with the AllPrep DNA/RNA mini kit. These patients lived with chronic HBV infection and had never been treated. J is TRBJ1-1 and V is TRBV10-2. Sequencing was done on a sample of tumor-adjacent normal liver tissue. This TCR was recovered from a man aged 35-49 years with primary liver carcinoma and hepatitis B virus infection. This chain's CDR3 is CASSEVGNTEALL.